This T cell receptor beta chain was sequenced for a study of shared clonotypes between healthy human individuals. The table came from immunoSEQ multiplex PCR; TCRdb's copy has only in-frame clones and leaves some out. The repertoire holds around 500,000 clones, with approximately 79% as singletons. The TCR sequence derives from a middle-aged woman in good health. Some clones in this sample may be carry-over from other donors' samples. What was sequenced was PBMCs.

CDR3: CASSLDPGTGRDYEQFF. The CDR3, as DNA: TGTGCCAGCAGCTTAGATCCTGGGACAGGGCGCGACTATGAGCAGTTCTTC. The rearrangement links TRBV11-3 to TRBJ2-1; 9 bases map to TRBD1. The CDR3 loop spans 17 amino acids. After removal of 0 bases from V and 8 bases from J, the junction contained 11 bases not matched to a gene. Per germline, CDR1 SGHNT and CDR2 YENEEA.